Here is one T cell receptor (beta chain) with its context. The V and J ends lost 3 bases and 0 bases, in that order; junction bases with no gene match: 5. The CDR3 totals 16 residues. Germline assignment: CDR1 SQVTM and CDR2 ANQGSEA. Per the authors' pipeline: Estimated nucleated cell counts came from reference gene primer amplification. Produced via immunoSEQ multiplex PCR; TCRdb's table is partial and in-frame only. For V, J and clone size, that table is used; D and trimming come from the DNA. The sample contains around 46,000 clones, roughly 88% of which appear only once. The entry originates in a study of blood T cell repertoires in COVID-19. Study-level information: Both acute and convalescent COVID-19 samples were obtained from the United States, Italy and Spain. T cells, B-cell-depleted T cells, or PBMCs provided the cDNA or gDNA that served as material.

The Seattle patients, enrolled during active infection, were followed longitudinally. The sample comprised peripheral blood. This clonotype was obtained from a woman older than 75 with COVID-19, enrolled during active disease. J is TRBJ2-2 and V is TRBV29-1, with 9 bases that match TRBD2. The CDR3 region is CSVDLGLASNTGELFF. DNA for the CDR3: TGCAGCGTTGATTTAGGACTAGCGTCGAACACCGGGGAGCTGTTTTTT.